The 17 T cell receptor beta chains listed next were all sequenced from one sample in a study of shared clonotypes between healthy human individuals. Naive-designated CD8 cells lacked CD45RO, were positively enriched for CCR7, and omitted terminally differentiated effector memory CD45RA+ cells. Measured with immunoSEQ multiplex PCR; TCRdb has only the in-frame clones, and not every one. The sample lists around 1,900,000 clones, 85% to 95% occurring once. Sequenced input: naive CD8+ T cells from PBMCs. The receptors derive from a man younger than 35 in good health. Some clones in this sample may be carry-over from other donors' samples.

This chain links TRBV30 with TRBJ2-3; 10 positions agree with TRBD1. Germline-derived CDR1 and CDR2 are GTSNPN and SVGIG (reference sequence). The CDR3 runs to 14 residues. Here the CDR3 reads CAIIPGQGPDTQYF. The CDR3 DNA is TGTGCGATCATTCCGGGACAGGGGCCAGATACGCAGTATTTT. Full variable domain (remainder filled in from reference TRBV30 and TRBJ2-3): SQTIHQWPATLVQPVGSPLSLECTVEGTSNPNLYWYRQAAGRGLQLLFYSVGIGQISSEVPQNLSASRPQDRQFILSSKKLLLSDSGFYLCAIIPGQGPDTQYFGPGTRLTVL.

The count of this clone is one. The CDR3 DNA reads as TGTGCCAGCAGTTTGACCCGACTAGCGGGAGATGGGGGCTCCTACAATGAGCAGTTCTTC. Translated, it gives CASSLTRLAGDGGSYNEQFF. The chain uses TRBV27 and TRBJ2-1; 12 positions agree with TRBD2. Unmatched junction bases numbered 12, after V lost 3 bases and J lost 0 bases. Germline CDR1 reads MNHEY; CDR2 reads SMNVEV (reference sequence). The CDR3 covers 20 residues.

This rearrangement joins TRBV28 to TRBJ2-7; 13 nucleotides line up with TRBD2. The junction had 5 bases not matched to a gene; V was cut back by 3 bases and J by 6 bases. CDR1 is MDHEN, CDR2 SYDVKM, per germline. This CDR3 spans 15 amino acids. The DNA of the CDR3 is TGTGCCAGCAGTTTGATACTAGCGGGAGGGCCCGAGCAGTACTTC. The encoded protein is CASSLILAGGPEQYF.

The table lists this clone with a count of one. J is TRBJ1-1 and V is TRBV6-5; D perhaps matches TRBD1 (5 bases). Germline V gene sequence: CDR1 MNHEY, CDR2 SVGAGI. Trimming removed 7 bases from V and 4 bases from J, with 16 bases in between. This CDR3 has 14 residues. The DNA for the CDR3 is TGTGCCAGCACGGTGGGAGGGGAGGGCACTGAAGCTTTCTTT. Protein product: CASTVGGEGTEAFF.

This sequence joins TRBV6-4 and TRBJ2-1; the match to TRBD2 covers 11 bases. Germline CDR1 and CDR2: MRHNA and SNTAGT. This CDR3 has 16 amino acids. V was pared by 2 bases and J by 2 bases, with 2 bases of the junction left unmatched. The CDR3, as DNA: TGTGCCAGCAGTGACACGGGACTAGCGGCCTACAATGAGCAGTTCTTC. It encodes CASSDTGLAAYNEQFF.

The chain couples TRBV27 to TRBJ2-5; D ambiguous. The CDR3 loop spans 15 amino acids. V lost 5 bases to trimming and J lost 5 bases, with 18 bases between them. Per the germline V gene, CDR1 is MNHEY and CDR2 is SMNVEV (reference sequence). CDR3 loop: CASSPRLRVEETQYF. The CDR3 DNA reads as TGTGCCAGCAGTCCTCGTCTCCGGGTGGAGGAGACCCAGTACTTC.

This clone was found once. The V call is TRBV28, the J call TRBJ2-3; D unclear. V gave up 5 bases and J gave up 0 bases, with 15 bases separating them. Germline V gene lookup returns CDR1 MDHEN and CDR2 SYDVKM. This CDR3 spans 16 amino acids. In DNA, the CDR3 is TGTGCCAGCAGTCTTCCCTCTCGCCCTAGCACAGATACGCAGTATTTT. Residues: CASSLPSRPSTDTQYF.

DNA of the CDR3: TGTGCCAGCAGCTTAGCCCGGACAGGGCTGAATGAGCAGTTCTTC. Translating it yields CASSLARTGLNEQFF. This chain uses TRBV7-8 with TRBJ2-1; 8 nucleotides align to TRBD1. The V gene's germline CDR1 is SGHVS and CDR2 FQNEAQ. V dropped 0 bases and J dropped 7; count of bases not matched to a gene: 5. The CDR3 totals 15 residues.

The chain uses TRBV7-9 and TRBJ2-1, with D maybe TRBD1 (6 bases). The CDR3 loop spans 15 amino acids. Germline loops: CDR1 SEHNR, CDR2 FQNEAQ (reference sequence). Trimming pared 2 bases from V and 7 bases from J, leaving 15 bases between. The CDR3 spells CASSLRTAMGNEQFF. The CDR3 region has the DNA TGTGCCAGCAGCTTAAGGACAGCGATGGGAAATGAGCAGTTCTTC.

The chain links TRBV19 to TRBJ2-7, with a weak D call TRBD2 (5 bases). Germline CDR1 LNHDA, CDR2 SQIVND (reference sequence). Trimming stripped 3 bases from V and 2 bases from J, with 14 bases between. CDR3 size: 15 residues. DNA for the CDR3: TGTGCCAGTAGTATGCGGTTTTGGGGAGCCTACGAGCAGTACTTC. Translation gives CASSMRFWGAYEQYF.

The chain carries TRBV7-9 and TRBJ2-1; D is possibly TRBD2 (6 bases). Trimming shortened V by 8 bases and J by 6 bases, and 23 bases separated the two germline ends. Germline values: CDR1 SEHNR, CDR2 FQNEAQ (reference sequence). This CDR3 is built from 16 residues. The CDR3 protein is CASSTRRDVASNEQFF. CDR3 DNA: TGTGCCAGCTCAACCAGGAGGGATGTGGCCTCCAATGAGCAGTTCTTC.

CDR3: CASKADMNTEAFF. The CDR3 DNA reads as TGTGCCAGCAAGGCGGATATGAACACTGAAGCTTTCTTT. The gene calls are TRBV9 and TRBJ1-1, with no clear D. V lost 6 bases and J lost 0, with 9 bases in between. CDR3 length: 13 amino acids. In germline, CDR1 is SGDLS, CDR2 YYNGEE.

V is TRBV7-2 and J is TRBJ1-1, with 8 bases matching TRBD1. The V segment lost 2 bases and the J segment 8 bases; nucleotides outside the gene matches: 4. Germline V gene data show CDR1 as SGHTA and CDR2 as FQGNSA. The CDR3 covers 13 residues. This chain's CDR3 is CASSLLGDREAFF. The CDR3 coding sequence is TGTGCCAGCAGCTTATTGGGGGACAGGGAAGCTTTCTTT.

The chain carries TRBV4-3 and TRBJ2-3; D gene unclear. Germline loops: CDR1 LGHNA, CDR2 YSLEER. Deletions cut 1 base from V and 4 bases from J, with 9 bases between. CDR3 length equals 14 residues. CDR3 nucleotides: TGCGCCAGCAGCCAAGGGACCTGGGCAGATACGCAGTATTTT. Translation: CASSQGTWADTQYF.

V usage is TRBV9 and J usage is TRBJ2-1; 10 bases line up with TRBD2. The CDR3 loop spans 17 amino acids. With 3 bases clipped from V and 8 bases from J, the junction kept 14 bases outside the gene matches. CDR1 is SGDLS and CDR2 is YYNGEE in the germline V gene. This CDR3 reads CASSESALAGVIHEQFF. DNA for the CDR3: TGTGCCAGCAGCGAAAGTGCCCTAGCGGGAGTTATCCATGAGCAGTTCTTC.

The genes are TRBV9 and TRBJ2-7; TRBD2 matches at 9 bases. There are 15 residues in the CDR3. V was pared by 4 bases and J by 9 bases, with 14 bases of the junction left unmatched. The V gene's germline CDR1 is SGDLS and CDR2 YYNGEE. The CDR3 sequence: CASSPQAGGRWGQYF. CDR3 bases: TGTGCCAGCAGCCCACAAGCGGGAGGACGGTGGGGGCAGTACTTC. Full variable domain (missing parts from reference TRBV9 and TRBJ2-7): DSGVTQTPKHLITATGQRVTLRCSPRSGDLSVYWYQQSLDQGLQFLIQYYNGEERAKGNILERFSAQQFPDLHSELNLSSLELGDSALYFCASSPQAGGRWGQYFGPGTRLTVT.

The genes are TRBV7-3 and TRBJ2-5; 7 nucleotides align to TRBD1. Germline CDR1 and CDR2: SGHTA and FQGTGA. Trimming at V came to 5 bases and at J to 2 bases, leaving 14 bases not matched to a gene. The CDR3 sequence is 17 residues long. The CDR3 is CASSKSSGTENQETQYF. CDR3 DNA: TGTGCCAGCAGCAAGAGTTCCGGGACAGAAAATCAAGAGACCCAGTACTTC.